The 26 T cell receptor beta chains in this list originate from one sample, sequenced in a study of T cell repertoires in cytomegalovirus infection. One entry per CDR3 protein results from TCRdb running MiXCR on the reads. The repertoire holds about 740,000 distinct CDR3 sequences, less than 40% seen once, with around 2.8% in the top ten. Sequenced: PBMCs. The receptors stem from a human donor in good health (CMV status not recorded). Some clones in this sample may be carry-over from other donors' samples.

This clonotype was detected only a few times. This chain uses TRBV7-8 with TRBJ2-4; perhaps TRBD1 as D (6 bases). The CDR3 extends over 13 amino acids. V shed 4 bases and J shed 5 bases, with 9 bases lying between them. Germline V lookup: CDR1 SGHVS, CDR2 FQNEAQ. The CDR3 nucleotides are TGTGCCAGCAGCTACCCAGGGGAAAACATTCAGTACTTC. Residues: CASSYPGENIQYF.

This chain joins TRBV15 and TRBJ1-2; TRBD1 matches 7 bases. Germline CDR1 and CDR2: LNHNV and YYDKDF (reference sequence). V gave up 1 base and J gave up 1 base; unmatched junction bases: 0. This CDR3 contains 14 residues. The CDR3 sequence: CATSRGDSNYGYTF. The CDR3 DNA reads as TGTGCCACCAGCAGAGGGGACAGTAACTATGGCTACACCTTC.

On this clonotype itself: This may arise from a read error, as a much more abundant clone is one base away. The V call is TRBV7-3, the J call TRBJ2-3, with 8 positions matching TRBD1. CDR3 size: 15 residues. J gave up 3 bases and V 7 bases, and 9 bases lay outside the gene matches. Germline CDR1 and CDR2: SGHTA and FQGTGA. In nucleotides, the CDR3 is TGTGCCAGCATTTCGGGACAGGTTATGACAGATACGCAGTATTTT. This codes for CASISGQVMTDTQYF.

The chain joins TRBV12-3 or TRBV12-4 to TRBJ2-5, with TRBD1 matching 8 bases. There are 14 residues in the CDR3. With 6 bases clipped from V and 1 base from J, the junction kept 4 bases outside the gene matches. CDR3 protein: CASSQGTGQETQYF. CDR3 DNA: TGTGCCAGCAGCCAAGGGACAGGCCAAGAGACCCAGTACTTC.

V is TRBV4-1 and J is TRBJ2-6; tentatively, D is TRBD1 (6 bases). Germline loops: CDR1 MGHRA, CDR2 YSYEKL. Trimming cost V 0 bases and J 2 bases, with 8 bases left between them. This CDR3 region has 16 residues. The CDR3 spells CASSQDQGTGANVLTF. The DNA of the CDR3 is TGCGCCAGCAGCCAAGATCAGGGGACTGGGGCCAACGTCCTGACTTTC.

This sequence joins TRBV29-1 and TRBJ2-3; D remains ambiguous. The CDR3 covers 12 residues. V shed 7 bases and J shed 4 bases, with 12 bases lying between them. CDR1 and CDR2 (germline): SQVTM, ANQGSEA. CDR3 sequence (DNA): TGCAGCGGTAGCCGTTCTCCAGATACGCAGTATTTT. Translated, it gives CSGSRSPDTQYF.

The V and J genes are TRBV12-3 or TRBV12-4 and TRBJ2-2; 10 nucleotides agree with TRBD1. The J segment lost 5 bases and the V segment lost 4 bases, leaving 4 bases of the junction unmatched. The CDR3 is 15 amino acids. The CDR3, as DNA: TGTGCCAGCAGTTCGGGACAGGGGTTTACCGGGGAGCTGTTTTTT. This encodes CASSSGQGFTGELFF.

In its sample, this clonotype was seen once. V is TRBV28 and J is TRBJ2-3; 11 bases line up with TRBD2. V lost 2 bases to trimming and J lost 3 bases; unmatched junction nucleotides: 7. CDR3 size: 17 residues. Germline values: CDR1 MDHEN, CDR2 SYDVKM. The chain's CDR3 is CASSLLTSGVMTDTQYF. The CDR3 bases are TGTGCCAGCAGTTTACTGACTAGCGGGGTCATGACAGATACGCAGTATTTT. The full variable domain, in which reference TRBV28 and TRBJ2-3 provide the parts outside the CDR3, is DVKVTQSSRYLVKRTGEKVFLECVQDMDHENMFWYRQDPGLGLRLIYFSYDVKMKEKGDIPEGYSVSREKKERFSLILESASTNQTSMYLCASSLLTSGVMTDTQYFGPGTRLTVL.

The table lists this clonotype with a few counts. The chain couples TRBV7-9 to TRBJ1-1; D not certain. The CDR3 extends over 13 amino acids. CDR1 and CDR2 (germline): SEHNR, FQNEAQ (reference sequence). With 7 bases removed from V and 0 bases from J, the gap between germline ends came to 9 bases. This CDR3 reads CASIPPLNTEAFF. The CDR3 nucleotides are TGTGCCAGCATCCCCCCCCTGAACACTGAAGCTTTCTTT.

This clonotype was seen only a few times. The chain carries TRBV6-1 and TRBJ2-7, with 9 bases lining up with TRBD1. The CDR3 is 11 residues long. The germline V gene has CDR1 MNHNS and CDR2 SASEGT. Unmatched junction bases numbered 2, after V lost 11 bases and J lost 3 bases. This CDR3 reads CAGGQGYEQYF. The DNA of the CDR3 is TGTGCCGGGGGACAGGGCTACGAGCAGTACTTC.

The V gene is TRBV28, the J gene TRBJ2-5; D unclear. The germline V gene has CDR1 MDHEN and CDR2 SYDVKM. This CDR3 has 12 amino acids. Trimming removed 4 bases from V and 3 bases from J, with 6 bases in between. CDR3 sequence: CASSSSKETQYF. CDR3 sequence (DNA): TGTGCCAGCAGTTCCTCCAAAGAGACCCAGTACTTC.

On this clonotype itself: The junction differs from germline at one of its ends, possibly a read error. The chain recombines TRBV2 with TRBJ2-3; no clear D. The germline CDR1 and CDR2 sequences are SNHLY and FYNNEI. This CDR3 has 13 amino acids. CDR3 protein: CASSEVITYTQYF. In DNA, the CDR3 is TGTGCCAGCAGTGAGGTCATCACATATACGCAGTATTTT.

This clonotype was recorded only once. This chain links TRBV5-1 with TRBJ2-1, with TRBD2 identical over 14 bases. The junction had 11 bases not matched to a gene; V was cut back by 0 bases and J by 9 bases. Germline loops: CDR1 SGHRS, CDR2 YFSETQ. This CDR3 has 18 residues. CDR3 protein: CASSLAGTSGGTIGEQFF. DNA of the CDR3: TGCGCCAGCAGCTTGGCTGGGACTAGCGGGGGCACGATCGGTGAGCAGTTCTTC.

This clonotype was counted at least ten times. The genes are TRBV28 and TRBJ1-5; TRBD1 matches at 8 bases. CDR3 length equals 14 residues. The V segment lost 8 bases and the J segment 5 bases; nucleotides outside the gene matches: 8. From germline, CDR1 is MDHEN and CDR2 SYDVKM. CDR3 DNA sequence: TGTGCCAGCGAAGGACAGGGTGAGGATCAGCCCCAGCATTTT. The encoded protein is CASEGQGEDQPQHF.

The chain recombines TRBV28 with TRBJ2-2, with D hard to call. V lost 8 bases and J lost 5, with 6 bases in between. The germline gives CDR1 MDHEN, CDR2 SYDVKM. The length of the CDR3 is 11 residues. For the CDR3, the DNA is TGTGCCAGCGGGGTGACCGGGGAGCTGTTTTTT. This translates into CASGVTGELFF.

A word on this clonotype: Because it lacks the conserved phenylalanine or tryptophan at the end, this CDR3 is likely a read error. The DNA is omitted, as the CDR3 cannot be located on it reliably, and the CDR3 follows TCRdb's listing. The chain combines TRBV11-3 with TRBJ2-1; TRBD2, as called in the table, went unchecked against the DNA. The CDR3 contains 15 residues when both ends are counted. Germline assignment: CDR1 SGHNT and CDR2 YENEEA. The CDR3 loop is CASSSGTSGYNEQLL.

This clonotype has a handful of counts. The junction departs from the called germline gene at one end, perhaps through a read error. The V and J genes are TRBV7-6 and TRBJ2-1; TRBD2 agrees at 14 bases. The CDR3 runs to 21 residues. CDR1 SGHVS and CDR2 FNYEAQ come from the germline V gene. The CDR3 loop is CASSLAPGTSGGPSSYNEQFF. CDR3 coding DNA: TGTGCTAGCAGCTTAGCGCCCGGGACTAGCGGGGGCCCCAGCTCCTACAATGAGCAGTTCTTC.

This clonotype came up many times. The V and J genes are TRBV7-6 and TRBJ2-1; D gene ambiguous. Germline loops: CDR1 SGHVS, CDR2 FNYEAQ. This CDR3 is built from 17 residues. The V end was cut by 4 bases, the J end by 2 bases, with 18 bases between. The CDR3 DNA sequence: TGTGCCAGCAGCTGGGAACCCAAGGGATTGCCCTACAATGAGCAGTTCTTC. Translating it yields CASSWEPKGLPYNEQFF.

This clonotype was recorded a few times. J is TRBJ2-7 and V is TRBV10-3; a possible D gene is TRBD1 (6 bases). V was shortened by 6 bases and J by 1 base, with 13 bases between the two germline ends. The length of the CDR3 is 14 residues. The germline V gene encodes CDR1 ENHRY and CDR2 SYGVKD. The CDR3 nucleotides read TGTGCCATCAGCCTACAGGGCGCATCCTACGAGCAGTACTTC. It codes for CAISLQGASYEQYF.

V gene TRBV12-3 or TRBV12-4 combines with J gene TRBJ2-1; 8 bases agree with TRBD1. The CDR3 spans 15 residues. V was pared by 6 bases and J by 10 bases, with 14 bases of the junction left unmatched. For the CDR3, the DNA is TGTGCCAGCAGCCCAGGACAGGGATTTGGCAGCGAGCAGTTCTTC. As protein: CASSPGQGFGSEQFF.

The chain's CDR3 is CASSVGAATLTDTQYF. CDR3 DNA sequence: TGTGCCAGCAGCGTAGGGGCAGCTACTCTCACAGATACGCAGTATTTT. The J gene is TRBJ2-3, the V gene TRBV9, with unresolved D. V lost 0 bases to trimming and J lost 2 bases, with 13 bases between them. Germline V lookup: CDR1 SGDLS, CDR2 YYNGEE. The CDR3 totals 16 residues.

This chain uses TRBV19 with TRBJ2-1, with 12 bases identical to TRBD1. Germline V gene lookup returns CDR1 LNHDA and CDR2 SQIVND (reference sequence). This CDR3 has 14 residues. The junction had 12 bases not matched to a gene; V was cut back by 11 bases and J by 10 bases. This chain's CDR3 is CAGHRDRGLGEQFF. The DNA for the CDR3 is TGTGCCGGACACCGGGACAGGGGGCTAGGGGAGCAGTTCTTC.

With respect to this clonotype: The missing conserved phenylalanine or tryptophan at the end of this CDR3 makes a read error likely. The chain has TRBV6-5 and TRBJ2-6; D is perhaps TRBD1 (5 bases). This CDR3 has 18 residues. In germline, CDR1 is MNHEY, CDR2 SVGAGI. V gave up 2 bases and J gave up 0 bases, with 14 bases separating them. CDR3 DNA sequence: TGTGCCAGCAGTTACGTCCGGAGACAGTTCTCTGGGGCCAACGTCCTGACTTTA. Its protein is CASSYVRRQFSGANVLTL.

This clonotype was observed at least ten times. The chain joins TRBV7-2 to TRBJ1-6; D gene ambiguous. Per germline, CDR1 SGHTA and CDR2 FQGNSA. V was cut by 0 bases and J by 7 bases, with 4 bases left in between. The CDR3 consists of 13 residues. CDR3 in DNA: TGTGCCAGCAGCTTAGCGCGGAATTCACCCCTCCACTTT. Amino acids: CASSLARNSPLHF.

In regard to this clonotype: Relative to the germline gene, one junction end is altered; a read error may explain this. The rearrangement joins TRBV28 to TRBJ1-2; no clear D. CDR3 length: 16 amino acids. The V gene's germline CDR1 is MDHEN and CDR2 SYDVKM. This chain's CDR3 is CASSPNDDGANYGDTF. The CDR3 DNA sequence: TGTGCCAGCAGTCCGAATGACGACGGAGCTAACTATGGCGACACCTTC.

As regards this clonotype: The junction and the germline gene differ at one end; a read error may be behind it. The chain joins TRBV14 to TRBJ2-1; 12 bases match TRBD2. CDR1 and CDR2 from the germline V gene are SGHDN and FVKESK. This CDR3 has 16 residues. The CDR3 nucleotides are TGTGCCAGAAGCCCGCTAGCGGGGGGGCTTAGGGATGAGCAGTTCTTC. Encoded protein: CARSPLAGGLRDEQFF.